The rows below give T cell receptor beta chains drawn from one sample of a study of beta chain features in type 1 diabetes. TCRdb's copy holds only in-frame clones and misses some; the assay was immunoSEQ multiplex PCR. The data contain over 500,000 clones, about 14% of them seen just once; the ten biggest clones take up more than 0.08%. The sequenced material came from naive CD4+ T cells from blood. Receptors originate from a man between 18 and 29 years old in good health. The CDR3 runs from the conserved cysteine through the conserved F or W. The order of the fields is D gene, J gene, clone size, V gene, CDR3 DNA, CDR3 protein. The D gene is left open where the match is weak. Clone size, where shown, is once, few, many, or a class for clones that have expanded.

D gene: .
J gene: TRBJ1-2
clone size: few
V gene: TRBV4-3
CDR3 DNA: TGCGCCAGCAGCCAAGGCGGGGGTACGTTTGGCTACACCTTC
CDR3 protein: CASSQGGGTFGYTF

D gene: TRBD1
J gene: TRBJ2-1
clone size: .
V gene: TRBV2
CDR3 DNA: TGTGCCAGCAGTTCTGCTGGGGGACAGGCTTACAATGAGCAGTTCTTC
CDR3 protein: CASSSAGGQAYNEQFF

D gene: .
J gene: TRBJ1-1
clone size: once
V gene: TRBV4-3
CDR3 DNA: TGCGCCAGCAGCCAAGAACGGGGCGACACTGAAGCTTTCTTT
CDR3 protein: CASSQERGDTEAFF

D gene: TRBD1
J gene: TRBJ2-2
clone size: few
V gene: TRBV7-6
CDR3 DNA: TGTGCCAGCAGCACAAGGACAGGGGTCGGCGGGGAGCTGTTTTTT
CDR3 protein: CASSTRTGVGGELFF

D gene: TRBD1
J gene: TRBJ2-5
clone size: few
V gene: TRBV15
CDR3 DNA: TGTGCCACCAGCAGAGATTGGGGACAGGGCCGCCAAGAGACCCAGTACTTC
CDR3 protein: CATSRDWGQGRQETQYF

D gene: .
J gene: TRBJ1-2
clone size: few
V gene: TRBV28
CDR3 DNA: TGTGCCAGCAGTTTCTATGAGATAAAAGTCAGGGAAGGCTACACCTTC
CDR3 protein: CASSFYEIKVREGYTF

D gene: TRBD1
J gene: TRBJ2-7
clone size: .
V gene: TRBV18
CDR3 DNA: TGTGCCAGCTCACCGGACAGGTTGGCGGATGAGCAGTACTTC
CDR3 protein: CASSPDRLADEQYF

D gene: .
J gene: TRBJ1-5
clone size: few
V gene: TRBV29-1
CDR3 DNA: TGCAGCGTTGGAGAAAACCGTGATCAGCCCCAGCATTTT
CDR3 protein: CSVGENRDQPQHF

D gene: TRBD1
J gene: TRBJ1-2
clone size: few
V gene: TRBV7-6
CDR3 DNA: TGTGCCAGCAGCCGCGACAGGGCAGCTAACTATGGCTACACCTTC
CDR3 protein: CASSRDRAANYGYTF

D gene: .
J gene: TRBJ2-3
clone size: .
V gene: TRBV5-1
CDR3 DNA: TGCGCCAGCAATACGGAAGATACGCAGTATTTT
CDR3 protein: CASNTEDTQYF

D gene: .
J gene: TRBJ1-3
clone size: .
V gene: TRBV7-2
CDR3 DNA: TGTGCCAGCAGCCCCCTGACGGTGTCCTCTGGAAACACCATATATTTT
CDR3 protein: CASSPLTVSSGNTIYF

D gene: TRBD2
J gene: TRBJ2-5
clone size: few
V gene: TRBV28
CDR3 DNA: TGTGCCAGCAGTCTGGGCGGGGGGGCCAGTGAGACCCAGTACTTC
CDR3 protein: CASSLGGGASETQYF

D gene: .
J gene: TRBJ2-7
clone size: few
V gene: TRBV27
CDR3 DNA: TGTGCCAGCAGTCCCCGTCTCCGGGGCCCCTACGAGCAGTACTTC
CDR3 protein: CASSPRLRGPYEQYF

D gene: .
J gene: TRBJ1-4
clone size: few
V gene: TRBV27
CDR3 DNA: TGTGCCAGCAGTCCCTACATCTCCGAAAAACTGTTTTTT
CDR3 protein: CASSPYISEKLFF

D gene: .
J gene: TRBJ2-1
clone size: .
V gene: TRBV5-1
CDR3 DNA: TGCGCCAGCAGCCCTGAGCGGGCTGAGCAGTTCTTC
CDR3 protein: CASSPERAEQFF